The rows below give T cell receptor beta chains drawn from one sample of a study of beta chain features in type 1 diabetes. Assay: immunoSEQ multiplex PCR; the TCRdb copy retains only in-frame clones and omits some. The data hold approximately 330,000 clones, with more than 9.5% observed a single time. Sequencing was performed on naive CD4+ T cells from blood. The receptors were sampled from a woman aged 30 to 39 in good health. Each CDR3 is given with its conserved first and last residue. Each record gives: V gene, D gene, J gene, clone size, CDR3 protein, CDR3 DNA. The D gene is left open where the match is weak. Clone size is not always given. Where it is, it says once, few, many or a class for expanded clones.

v_gene: TRBV11-1; d_gene: TRBD1; j_gene: TRBJ2-5; abundance: NA; CDR3aa: CASSLAGGLGETQYF; CDR3nt: TGTGCCAGCAGCTTAGCAGGGGGCCTGGGAGAGACCCAGTACTTC
v_gene: TRBV7-2; d_gene: NA; j_gene: TRBJ2-5; abundance: NA; CDR3aa: CASSWGQGGETQYF; CDR3nt: TGTGCCAGCAGCTGGGGCCAGGGGGGAGAGACCCAGTACTTC
v_gene: TRBV4-2; d_gene: TRBD1; j_gene: TRBJ1-1; abundance: few; CDR3aa: CASSQDRTGRYTEAFF; CDR3nt: TGTGCCAGCAGCCAAGATAGGACAGGGCGGTACACTGAAGCTTTCTTT
v_gene: TRBV5-1; d_gene: NA; j_gene: TRBJ1-1; abundance: NA; CDR3aa: CASSLRVRGSAEAFF; CDR3nt: TGCGCCAGCAGCTTGAGGGTTCGGGGGTCGGCTGAAGCTTTCTTT
v_gene: TRBV5-6; d_gene: NA; j_gene: TRBJ1-5; abundance: NA; CDR3aa: CASSLAGSNQPQHF; CDR3nt: TGTGCCAGCAGCTTGGCAGGCAGCAATCAGCCCCAGCATTTT
v_gene: TRBV11-2; d_gene: NA; j_gene: TRBJ2-1; abundance: few; CDR3aa: CASSLSWQGGANEQFF; CDR3nt: TGTGCCAGCAGCTTAAGTTGGCAGGGGGGAGCCAATGAGCAGTTCTTC
v_gene: TRBV28; d_gene: TRBD2; j_gene: TRBJ2-3; abundance: few; CDR3aa: CASSSFTGGADTQYF; CDR3nt: TGTGCCAGCAGCTCCTTTACGGGAGGGGCAGATACGCAGTATTTT
v_gene: TRBV5-1; d_gene: TRBD2; j_gene: TRBJ2-1; abundance: few; CDR3aa: CASGLAGALVSDEQFF; CDR3nt: TGCGCCAGCGGGCTAGCGGGAGCCCTCGTTTCCGATGAGCAGTTCTTC
v_gene: TRBV7-2; d_gene: TRBD1; j_gene: TRBJ2-7; abundance: few; CDR3aa: CASSLQGVGYEQYF; CDR3nt: TGTGCCAGCAGCTTACAGGGGGTCGGCTACGAGCAGTACTTC
v_gene: TRBV27; d_gene: NA; j_gene: TRBJ2-4; abundance: few; CDR3aa: CASSPRIKNIQYF; CDR3nt: TGTGCCAGCAGCCCCCGTATTAAAAACATTCAGTACTTC
v_gene: TRBV6-5; d_gene: NA; j_gene: TRBJ2-2; abundance: NA; CDR3aa: CASSYQSGTGELFF; CDR3nt: TGTGCCAGCAGTTACCAAAGCGGCACCGGGGAGCTGTTTTTT
v_gene: TRBV12-2; d_gene: NA; j_gene: TRBJ2-7; abundance: NA; CDR3aa: CASRFGPPTNIQGGPALGTYEQYF; CDR3nt: TGTGCAAGTCGCTTCGGACCACCGACCAATATACAGGGGGGGCCCGCCCTAGGAACCTACGAGCAGTACTTC
v_gene: TRBV10-3; d_gene: TRBD1; j_gene: TRBJ2-7; abundance: NA; CDR3aa: CAIQGQGAYEQYF; CDR3nt: TGTGCCATCCAGGGACAGGGGGCCTACGAGCAGTACTTC
v_gene: TRBV11-3; d_gene: TRBD2; j_gene: TRBJ2-3; abundance: NA; CDR3aa: CASSSTSGLAGATDTQYF; CDR3nt: TGTGCCAGCAGCTCGACCTCGGGACTAGCGGGCGCCACAGATACGCAGTATTTT
v_gene: TRBV30; d_gene: TRBD2; j_gene: TRBJ2-1; abundance: few; CDR3aa: CAWDPGTSAPRNEQFF; CDR3nt: TGTGCCTGGGACCCCGGGACTAGCGCCCCTCGCAATGAGCAGTTCTTC
v_gene: TRBV20-1; d_gene: NA; j_gene: TRBJ2-7; abundance: NA; CDR3aa: CSGGEYEQYF; CDR3nt: TGCAGTGGCGGGGAGTACGAGCAGTACTTC
v_gene: TRBV27; d_gene: TRBD1; j_gene: TRBJ2-5; abundance: NA; CDR3aa: CASSLGQGRWQETQYF; CDR3nt: TGTGCCAGCAGTTTGGGACAGGGGAGGTGGCAAGAGACCCAGTACTTC
v_gene: TRBV18; d_gene: NA; j_gene: TRBJ1-2; abundance: NA; CDR3aa: CASSPSEVMATRDYTF; CDR3nt: TGTGCCAGCTCACCAAGCGAGGTTATGGCTACACGGGACTACACCTTC
v_gene: TRBV9; d_gene: NA; j_gene: TRBJ2-1; abundance: NA; CDR3aa: CASSVLIGGLGEQFF; CDR3nt: TGTGCCAGCAGCGTATTAATCGGGGGTTTGGGTGAGCAGTTCTTC
v_gene: TRBV2; d_gene: TRBD2; j_gene: TRBJ2-1; abundance: NA; CDR3aa: CASTAGREYNEQFF; CDR3nt: TGTGCCAGCACCGCGGGGCGGGAGTACAATGAGCAGTTCTTC
v_gene: TRBV7-9; d_gene: TRBD1; j_gene: TRBJ2-1; abundance: NA; CDR3aa: CASSLEGGDFEQFF; CDR3nt: TGTGCCAGCAGCTTAGAAGGGGGCGATTTTGAGCAGTTCTTC
v_gene: TRBV6-6; d_gene: NA; j_gene: TRBJ1-2; abundance: NA; CDR3aa: CASSYPGLYGYTF; CDR3nt: TGTGCCAGCAGTTATCCAGGGCTCTATGGCTACACCTTC
v_gene: TRBV5-1; d_gene: TRBD2; j_gene: TRBJ2-1; abundance: NA; CDR3aa: CASSLAEGLAFNEQFF; CDR3nt: TGCGCCAGCAGCTTGGCCGAGGGACTAGCGTTCAATGAGCAGTTCTTC
v_gene: TRBV5-4; d_gene: TRBD1; j_gene: TRBJ2-7; abundance: NA; CDR3aa: CASSLPRGPLAEQYF; CDR3nt: TGTGCCAGCAGCTTGCCCAGGGGGCCCCTCGCCGAGCAGTACTTC
v_gene: TRBV4-3; d_gene: NA; j_gene: TRBJ2-7; abundance: few; CDR3aa: CASSQDPVREQYF; CDR3nt: TGCGCCAGCAGCCAAGACCCAGTTCGAGAGCAGTACTTC
v_gene: TRBV28; d_gene: TRBD1; j_gene: TRBJ2-2; abundance: NA; CDR3aa: CASSFRDRVTGELFF; CDR3nt: TGTGCCAGCAGTTTCCGGGACAGGGTCACCGGGGAGCTGTTTTTT
v_gene: TRBV4-3; d_gene: TRBD1; j_gene: TRBJ2-1; abundance: many; CDR3aa: CASSSFTGTDSYNEQFF; CDR3nt: TGCGCCAGCAGCTCATTCACCGGGACAGATTCCTACAATGAGCAGTTCTTC
v_gene: TRBV28; d_gene: TRBD1; j_gene: TRBJ2-7; abundance: NA; CDR3aa: CASSLGGDRAYEQYF; CDR3nt: TGTGCCAGCAGTTTAGGGGGGGACAGGGCCTACGAGCAGTACTTC
v_gene: TRBV30; d_gene: NA; j_gene: TRBJ2-7; abundance: NA; CDR3aa: CAWSVVSSYEQYF; CDR3nt: TGTGCCTGGAGTGTGGTGAGCTCCTACGAGCAGTACTTC
v_gene: TRBV5-4; d_gene: TRBD2; j_gene: TRBJ2-1; abundance: NA; CDR3aa: CASSLTLLAGVGNEQFF; CDR3nt: TGTGCCAGCAGCTTGACCCTATTAGCGGGAGTGGGGAATGAGCAGTTCTTC
v_gene: TRBV6-5; d_gene: TRBD1; j_gene: TRBJ1-2; abundance: few; CDR3aa: CASRKDRVVNGYTF; CDR3nt: TGTGCCAGCAGGAAGGACAGGGTCGTTAACGGCTACACCTTC
v_gene: TRBV15; d_gene: TRBD2; j_gene: TRBJ2-1; abundance: few; CDR3aa: CATSPEGRTSGRVSYNEQFF; CDR3nt: TGTGCCACCAGCCCCGAAGGCCGGACTAGCGGGAGGGTTTCCTACAATGAGCAGTTCTTC
v_gene: TRBV7-3; d_gene: TRBD2; j_gene: TRBJ2-3; abundance: NA; CDR3aa: CASSPSGVSTDTQYF; CDR3nt: TGTGCCAGCAGCCCAAGCGGGGTTAGCACAGATACGCAGTATTTT
v_gene: TRBV9; d_gene: NA; j_gene: TRBJ1-4; abundance: NA; CDR3aa: CASSGRPATNEKLFF; CDR3nt: TGTGCCAGCAGCGGGAGGCCAGCAACTAATGAAAAACTGTTTTTT
v_gene: TRBV6-4; d_gene: NA; j_gene: TRBJ1-5; abundance: NA; CDR3aa: CASSAGSNQPQHF; CDR3nt: TGTGCCAGCAGTGCCGGTAGCAATCAGCCCCAGCATTTT
v_gene: TRBV6-1; d_gene: NA; j_gene: TRBJ2-7; abundance: NA; CDR3aa: CASSETVSYEQYF; CDR3nt: TGTGCCAGCAGTGAGACAGTTTCCTACGAGCAGTACTTC
v_gene: TRBV6-6; d_gene: NA; j_gene: TRBJ1-5; abundance: NA; CDR3aa: CASSSPQAAGNQPQHF; CDR3nt: TGTGCCAGCAGTTCCCCACAGGCGGCTGGGAATCAGCCCCAGCATTTT
v_gene: TRBV4-2; d_gene: NA; j_gene: TRBJ1-4; abundance: NA; CDR3aa: CASSRRGNEKLFF; CDR3nt: TGTGCCAGCAGCCGTCGGGGGAATGAAAAACTGTTTTTT
v_gene: TRBV7-9; d_gene: TRBD1; j_gene: TRBJ1-2; abundance: NA; CDR3aa: CASSLGQGGDYGYTF; CDR3nt: TGTGCCAGCAGCTTAGGACAGGGCGGTGACTATGGCTACACCTTC
v_gene: TRBV9; d_gene: TRBD2; j_gene: TRBJ2-1; abundance: few; CDR3aa: CASSASGNSYNEQFF; CDR3nt: TGTGCCAGCAGCGCTAGCGGGAATTCCTACAATGAGCAGTTCTTC
v_gene: TRBV14; d_gene: TRBD1; j_gene: TRBJ2-1; abundance: NA; CDR3aa: CASRPWTGGNEQFF; CDR3nt: TGTGCCAGCAGACCTTGGACAGGGGGAAATGAGCAGTTCTTC
v_gene: TRBV29-1; d_gene: TRBD1; j_gene: TRBJ1-2; abundance: NA; CDR3aa: CSVERTGSLAGYTF; CDR3nt: TGCAGCGTTGAGAGGACAGGGTCTTTGGCTGGCTACACCTTC
v_gene: TRBV5-1; d_gene: NA; j_gene: TRBJ2-2; abundance: few; CDR3aa: CASSLGRDRSTGELFF; CDR3nt: TGCGCCAGCAGCTTGGGGCGGGACCGGAGCACCGGGGAGCTGTTTTTT
v_gene: TRBV9; d_gene: TRBD2; j_gene: TRBJ2-3; abundance: few; CDR3aa: CASSVGSAGGTDTQYF; CDR3nt: TGTGCCAGCAGCGTAGGCTCAGCGGGAGGGACAGATACGCAGTATTTT
v_gene: TRBV5-4; d_gene: NA; j_gene: TRBJ2-7; abundance: NA; CDR3aa: CASSENYEQYF; CDR3nt: TGTGCCAGCAGCGAGAACTACGAGCAGTACTTC
v_gene: TRBV7-2; d_gene: TRBD2; j_gene: TRBJ2-1; abundance: once; CDR3aa: CASSLGGLAGVGNEQFF; CDR3nt: TGTGCCAGCAGCTTAGGGGGACTAGCCGGAGTGGGGAATGAGCAGTTCTTC
v_gene: TRBV14; d_gene: NA; j_gene: TRBJ1-2; abundance: NA; CDR3aa: CASSLDGVDYGYTF; CDR3nt: TGTGCCAGCAGCCTCGACGGGGTGGATTATGGCTACACCTTC
v_gene: TRBV6-5; d_gene: TRBD1; j_gene: TRBJ1-5; abundance: few; CDR3aa: CASSPTGRPNQPQHF; CDR3nt: TGTGCCAGCAGCCCGACAGGGCGTCCCAATCAGCCCCAGCATTTT
v_gene: TRBV28; d_gene: TRBD1; j_gene: TRBJ2-2; abundance: NA; CDR3aa: CASTGTVVTGELFF; CDR3nt: TGTGCCAGCACCGGGACAGTTGTCACCGGGGAGCTGTTTTTT
v_gene: TRBV18; d_gene: NA; j_gene: TRBJ2-5; abundance: few; CDR3aa: CASSPRQQETQYF; CDR3nt: TGTGCCAGCTCACCACGACAGCAAGAGACCCAGTACTTC
v_gene: TRBV30; d_gene: NA; j_gene: TRBJ2-1; abundance: many; CDR3aa: CAWSVAVYNEQFF; CDR3nt: TGTGCCTGGAGTGTGGCAGTTTACAATGAGCAGTTCTTC
v_gene: TRBV5-4; d_gene: NA; j_gene: TRBJ1-1; abundance: few; CDR3aa: CASIGQGYNTEAFF; CDR3nt: TGTGCCAGCATAGGCCAGGGCTATAACACTGAAGCTTTCTTT